The rows below give T cell receptor beta chains drawn from one sample of a study of blood T cells in healthy people across ages. From the 5' RACE reads, TCRdb called clonotypes with MiXCR, one entry per CDR3 protein. The sample lists 700,000 to 1,000,000 distinct CDR3 sequences; under 45% were seen once. Sequenced material: blood. These receptors all come from a man aged 60 to 75 in good health. The CDR3 runs from the conserved cysteine through the conserved F or W. Fields, in order: clone size, V gene, J gene, D gene, CDR3 protein, CDR3 DNA. D genes are given only for firm matches. The size field is filled for only some rows; it gives once, few, many or a size class.

once	TRBV29-1	TRBJ2-1	-	CSVEQPGLEFF	TGCAGCGTTGAACAACCGGGCCTGGAGTTCTTC
-	TRBV11-3	TRBJ2-7	-	CASSEEIGEQYF	TGTGCCAGCAGCGAGGAAATCGGCGAGCAGTACTTC
-	TRBV20-1	TRBJ1-6	-	CSAQPGPMVPLHF	TGCAGTGCTCAACCGGGGCCTATGGTACCCCTCCACTTT
-	TRBV6-2/TRBV6-3	TRBJ2-3	TRBD2	CASSYGSTSGGPRDTQYF	TGTGCCAGCAGTTACGGCTCTACTAGCGGGGGCCCCAGGGATACGCAGTATTTT
-	TRBV27	TRBJ1-2	-	CASSLSRAELNYGYTF	TGTGCCAGCAGTTTATCGCGGGCCGAGTTGAACTATGGCTACACCTTC
-	TRBV20-1	TRBJ2-1	TRBD1	CSAWTGDNERFF	TGCAGTGCTTGGACAGGGGACAATGAGCGGTTCTTC
few	TRBV7-2	TRBJ2-7	TRBD2	CASSRNPGLAYEQYF	TGTGCCAGCAGTCGAAATCCGGGACTAGCTTACGAGCAGTACTTC
few	TRBV20-1	TRBJ1-2	-	CSARPMEDLGIANYGYTF	TGCAGTGCTAGACCGATGGAAGACCTCGGGATAGCTAACTATGGCTACACCTTC
-	TRBV3-1	TRBJ2-5	-	CASSHGGGGRETQYF	TGTGCCAGCAGCCATGGGGGCGGGGGAAGAGAGACCCAGTACTTC
many	TRBV4-3	TRBJ2-3	-	CASSHDDPQSGTDTQYF	TGCGCCAGCAGCCACGACGACCCGCAGTCGGGCACAGATACGCAGTATTTT
few	TRBV29-1	TRBJ1-3	-	CSVEDRGPGNTIYF	TGCAGCGTTGAAGATCGGGGACCTGGAAACACCATATATTTT
few	TRBV20-1	TRBJ2-5	-	CSARDTGRQETQYF	TGCAGTGCTAGAGACACAGGGCGGCAAGAGACCCAGTACTTC
-	TRBV5-5	TRBJ2-7	TRBD1	CASSFNRGNYEQYF	TGTGCCAGCAGCTTTAACAGGGGAAACTACGAGCAGTACTTC
once	TRBV12-3/TRBV12-4	TRBJ2-1	TRBD2	CASSVRLAGGRVYNEQFF	TGTGCCAGCAGCGTACGACTAGCGGGGGGCCGGGTATACAATGAGCAGTTCTTC
-	TRBV11-2	TRBJ2-5	-	CASSLIASQETQYF	TGTGCCAGCAGCTTAATCGCTAGCCAAGAGACCCAGTACTTC
-	TRBV27	TRBJ2-1	TRBD1	CASSFYPPGQGFYEQFF	TGTGCCAGCAGTTTTTATCCCCCGGGACAGGGGTTCTACGAGCAGTTCTTC
-	TRBV4-3	TRBJ1-2	-	CASSQDRAGRHGYTF	TGCGCCAGCAGCCAAGATCGGGCAGGGCGGCATGGCTACACCTTC
-	TRBV2	TRBJ1-4	TRBD1	CASSEVGGVGSEKLFF	TGTGCCAGCAGTGAAGTAGGGGGCGTAGGGAGTGAAAAACTGTTTTTT
-	TRBV6-2/TRBV6-3	TRBJ2-7	-	CASSYVVGRIYEQYF	TGTGCCAGCAGTTACGTTGTTGGACGGATCTACGAGCAGTACTTC
-	TRBV7-2	TRBJ2-3	TRBD2	CASSPRTSGGVKTDTQYF	TGTGCCAGCAGCCCGCGGACTAGCGGGGGGGTAAAGACAGATACGCAGTATTTT
-	TRBV4-3	TRBJ2-3	-	CASSQLASRTSTDTQYF	TGCGCCAGCAGCCAGCTGGCGAGCAGGACTAGCACAGATACGCAGTATTTT
few	TRBV4-3	TRBJ2-2	-	CASSQGVVNGELFF	TGCGCCAGCAGCCAAGGGGTTGTTAACGGGGAGCTGTTTTTT
-	TRBV15	TRBJ2-5	-	CATSRDLQVPQETQYF	TGTGCCACCAGCAGAGATCTACAGGTCCCCCAAGAGACCCAGTACTTC
-	TRBV5-6	TRBJ1-6	TRBD1	CASSVRDRNSPLHF	TGTGCCAGCAGCGTCCGGGACAGAAATTCACCCCTCCACTTT
once	TRBV30	TRBJ1-2	-	CAWRGGGYTF	TGTGCCTGGAGGGGGGGCGGCTACACCTTC
-	TRBV10-3	TRBJ1-2	-	CAISEEGRHGYTF	TGTGCCATCAGTGAGGAGGGAAGGCATGGCTACACCTTC
few	TRBV4-3	TRBJ2-5	-	CASSQDRRVEETQYF	TGCGCCAGCAGCCAAGATAGGAGGGTTGAAGAGACCCAGTACTTC
-	TRBV4-3	TRBJ1-1	-	CASSQLSGTEAFF	TGCGCCAGCAGCCAATTGTCGGGCACTGAAGCTTTCTTT
few	TRBV7-2	TRBJ2-5	-	CASSLVRGPYNEQYF	TGTGCCAGCAGCTTAGTGCGGGGCCCCTACAATGAGCAGTACTTC
few	TRBV29-1	TRBJ1-1	TRBD1	CSLNRGDTEAFF	TGCAGCTTAAACAGGGGGGACACTGAAGCTTTCTTT
-	TRBV20-1	TRBJ2-6	-	CSARVAGHSGANVLTF	TGCAGTGCTAGGGTCGCAGGGCATTCTGGGGCCAACGTCCTGACTTTC